This T cell receptor beta chain was retrieved from a study of control samples from healthy donors and cancer patients. Assay: immunoSEQ multiplex PCR; the TCRdb copy retains only in-frame clones and omits some. The sample holds roughly 88,000 clones, 85% to 95% seen once. Germline values: CDR1 MNHEY, CDR2 SMNVEV (reference sequence). The CDR3 length is 20 residues. The V end lost 2 bases, the J end lost 0 bases, and 25 bases lay between the germline ends. The TCR sequence derives from a man between 18 and 35 years old in good health. The chain joins TRBV27 to TRBJ1-1; perhaps TRBD1 as D (5 bases). The specimen was blood. The CDR3 reads CASSLDPPGVSGGMNTEAFF. The DNA for the CDR3 is TGTGCCAGCAGTTTAGACCCTCCGGGGGTCTCGGGAGGCATGAACACTGAAGCTTTCTTT.